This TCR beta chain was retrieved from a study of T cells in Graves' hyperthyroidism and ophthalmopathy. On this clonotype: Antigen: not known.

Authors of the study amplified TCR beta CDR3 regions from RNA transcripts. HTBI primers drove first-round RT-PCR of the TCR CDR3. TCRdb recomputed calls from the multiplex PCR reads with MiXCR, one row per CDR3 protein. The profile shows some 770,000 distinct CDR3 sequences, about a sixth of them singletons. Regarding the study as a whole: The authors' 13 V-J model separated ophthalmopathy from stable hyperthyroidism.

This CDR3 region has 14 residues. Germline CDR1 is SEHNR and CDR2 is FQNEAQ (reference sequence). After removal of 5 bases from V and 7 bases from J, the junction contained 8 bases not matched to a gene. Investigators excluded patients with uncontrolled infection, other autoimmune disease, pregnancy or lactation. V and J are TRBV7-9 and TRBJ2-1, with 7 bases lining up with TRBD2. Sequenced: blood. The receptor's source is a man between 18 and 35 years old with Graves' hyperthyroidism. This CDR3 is CASSRGDSGNEQFF. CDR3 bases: TGTGCCAGCAGCCGCGGTGATAGCGGGAATGAGCAGTTCTTC. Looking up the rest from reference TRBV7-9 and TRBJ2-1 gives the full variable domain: DTGVSQNPRHKITKRGQNVTFRCDPISEHNRLYWYRQTLGQGPEFLTYFQNEAQLEKSRLLSDRFSAERPKGSFSTLEIQRTEQGDSAMYLCASSRGDSGNEQFFGPGTRLTVL.